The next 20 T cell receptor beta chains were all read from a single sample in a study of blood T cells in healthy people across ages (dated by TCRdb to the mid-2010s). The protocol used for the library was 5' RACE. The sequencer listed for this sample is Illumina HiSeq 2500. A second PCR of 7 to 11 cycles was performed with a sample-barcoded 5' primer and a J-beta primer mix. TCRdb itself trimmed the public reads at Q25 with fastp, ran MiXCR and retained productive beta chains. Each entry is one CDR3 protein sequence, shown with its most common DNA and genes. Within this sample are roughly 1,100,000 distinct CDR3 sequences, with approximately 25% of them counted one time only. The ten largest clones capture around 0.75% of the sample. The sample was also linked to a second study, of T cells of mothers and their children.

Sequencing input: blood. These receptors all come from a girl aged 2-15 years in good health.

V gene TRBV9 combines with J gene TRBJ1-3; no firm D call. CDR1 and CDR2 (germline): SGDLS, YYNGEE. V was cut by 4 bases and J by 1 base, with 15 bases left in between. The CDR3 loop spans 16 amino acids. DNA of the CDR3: TGTGCCAGCAGCCCATCGATCCGGCTATCTGGAAACACCATATATTTT. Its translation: CASSPSIRLSGNTIYF. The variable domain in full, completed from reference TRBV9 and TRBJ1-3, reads DSGVTQTPKHLITATGQRVTLRCSPRSGDLSVYWYQQSLDQGLQFLIQYYNGEERAKGNILERFSAQQFPDLHSELNLSSLELGDSALYFCASSPSIRLSGNTIYFGEGSWLTVV.

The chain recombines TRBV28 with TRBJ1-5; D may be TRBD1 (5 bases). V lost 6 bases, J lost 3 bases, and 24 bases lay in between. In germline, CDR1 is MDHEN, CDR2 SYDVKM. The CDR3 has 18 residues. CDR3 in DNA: TGTGCCAGCAGCCTCCCCCGAGGGGTTCGGGCCCCCAATCAGCCCCAGCATTTT. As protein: CASSLPRGVRAPNQPQHF.

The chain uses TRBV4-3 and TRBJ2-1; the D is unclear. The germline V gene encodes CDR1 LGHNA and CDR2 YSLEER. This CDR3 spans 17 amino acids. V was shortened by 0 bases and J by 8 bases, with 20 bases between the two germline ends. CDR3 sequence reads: CASSQDPAIAQGDEQFF. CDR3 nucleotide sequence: TGCGCCAGCAGCCAAGATCCCGCTATAGCACAAGGCGATGAGCAGTTCTTC.

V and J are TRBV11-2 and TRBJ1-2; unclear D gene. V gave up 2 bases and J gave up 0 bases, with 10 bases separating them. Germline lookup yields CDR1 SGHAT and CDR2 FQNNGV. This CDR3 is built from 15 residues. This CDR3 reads CASSLLSMANYGYTF. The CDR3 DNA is TGTGCCAGCAGCTTATTGTCAATGGCTAACTATGGCTACACCTTC. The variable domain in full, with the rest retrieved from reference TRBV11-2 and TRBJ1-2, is EAGVAQSPRYKIIEKRQSVAFWCNPISGHATLYWYQQILGQGPKLLIQFQNNGVVDDSQLPKDRFSAERLKGVDSTLKIQPAKLEDSAVYLCASSLLSMANYGYTFGSGTRLTVV.

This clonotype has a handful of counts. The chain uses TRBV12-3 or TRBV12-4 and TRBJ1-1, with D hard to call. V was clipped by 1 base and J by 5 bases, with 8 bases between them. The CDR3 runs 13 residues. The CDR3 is CASSLGWETEAFF. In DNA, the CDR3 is TGTGCCAGCAGTTTAGGATGGGAAACTGAAGCTTTCTTT.

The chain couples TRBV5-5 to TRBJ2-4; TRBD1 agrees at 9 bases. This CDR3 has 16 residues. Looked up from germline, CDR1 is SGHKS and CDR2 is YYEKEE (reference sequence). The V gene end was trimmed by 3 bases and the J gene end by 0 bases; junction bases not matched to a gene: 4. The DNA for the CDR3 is TGTGCCAGCAGCTGGACAGGGGAACTAGCCAAAAACATTCAGTACTTC. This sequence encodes CASSWTGELAKNIQYF.

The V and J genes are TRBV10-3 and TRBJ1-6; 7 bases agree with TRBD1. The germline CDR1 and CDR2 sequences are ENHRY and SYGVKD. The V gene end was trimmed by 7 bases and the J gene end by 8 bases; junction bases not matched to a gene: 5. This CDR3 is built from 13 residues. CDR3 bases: TGTGCCATCAAGTTGGGACAGTATTCACCCCTCCACTTT. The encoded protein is CAIKLGQYSPLHF.

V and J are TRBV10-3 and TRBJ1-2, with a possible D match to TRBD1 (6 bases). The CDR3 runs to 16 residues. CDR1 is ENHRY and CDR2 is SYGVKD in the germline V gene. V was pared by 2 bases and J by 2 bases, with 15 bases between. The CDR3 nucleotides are TGTGCCATCAGTGAGATATGGACAGATGGCAACTATGGCTACACCTTC. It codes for CAISEIWTDGNYGYTF.

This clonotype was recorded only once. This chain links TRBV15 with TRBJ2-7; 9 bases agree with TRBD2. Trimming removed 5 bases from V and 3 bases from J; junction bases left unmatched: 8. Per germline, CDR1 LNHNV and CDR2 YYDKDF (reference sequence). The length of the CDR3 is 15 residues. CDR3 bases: TGTGCCACCAGCGTCGCGGGGGGGCACTACTACGAGCAGTACTTC. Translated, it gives CATSVAGGHYYEQYF.

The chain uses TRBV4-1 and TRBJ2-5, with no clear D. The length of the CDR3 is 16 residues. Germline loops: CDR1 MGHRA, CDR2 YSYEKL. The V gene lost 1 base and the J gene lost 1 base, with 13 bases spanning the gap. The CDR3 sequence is CASSQVHRLTQETQYF. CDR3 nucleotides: TGCGCCAGCAGCCAAGTTCATCGACTCACCCAAGAGACCCAGTACTTC.

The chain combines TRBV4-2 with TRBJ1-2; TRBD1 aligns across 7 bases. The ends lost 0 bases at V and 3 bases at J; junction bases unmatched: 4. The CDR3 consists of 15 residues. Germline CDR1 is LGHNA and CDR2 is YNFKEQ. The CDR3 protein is CASSQDPGGDYGYTF. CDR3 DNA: TGTGCCAGCAGCCAAGACCCAGGGGGGGACTATGGCTACACCTTC.

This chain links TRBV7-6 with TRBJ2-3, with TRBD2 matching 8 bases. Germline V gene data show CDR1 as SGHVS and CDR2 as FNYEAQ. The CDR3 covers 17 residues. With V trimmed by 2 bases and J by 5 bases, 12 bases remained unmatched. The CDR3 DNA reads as TGTGCCAGCAGCTTAATGGTGGCGGGAGGCGTGTTAGATACGCAGTATTTT. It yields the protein CASSLMVAGGVLDTQYF.

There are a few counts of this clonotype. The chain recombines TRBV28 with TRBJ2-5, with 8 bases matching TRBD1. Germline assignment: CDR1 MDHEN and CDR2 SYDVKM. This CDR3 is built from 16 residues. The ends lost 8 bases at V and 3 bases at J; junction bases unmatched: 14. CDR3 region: CASRKTGVNGEETQYF. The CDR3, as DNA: TGTGCCAGCCGAAAGACAGGGGTAAATGGGGAAGAGACCCAGTACTTC.

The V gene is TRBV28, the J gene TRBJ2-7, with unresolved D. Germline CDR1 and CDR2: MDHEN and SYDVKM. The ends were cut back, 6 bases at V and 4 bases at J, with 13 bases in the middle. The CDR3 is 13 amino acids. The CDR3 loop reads CASRDEEIYEQYF. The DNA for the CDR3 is TGTGCCAGCAGGGATGAGGAGATATACGAGCAGTACTTC.

CDR3 sequence reads: CASSHEVAGIYESYEQYF. CDR3 nucleotide sequence: TGTGCCAGCAGCCACGAAGTAGCGGGCATTTATGAATCCTACGAGCAGTACTTC. The chain combines TRBV3-1 with TRBJ2-7; 7 bases agree with TRBD2. V lost 3 bases and J lost 1; bases outside the gene matches: 15. Germline CDR1 reads LGHDT; CDR2 reads YNNKEL (reference sequence). The CDR3 loop spans 18 amino acids.

The CDR3: CASSPGLSAGKNTEAFF. The CDR3, as DNA: TGTGCCAGCTCACCAGGTCTTTCAGCAGGGAAGAACACTGAAGCTTTCTTT. J is TRBJ1-1 and V is TRBV18; TRBD1 is a possible D gene (5 bases). The CDR3 is 17 residues long. The germline CDR1 and CDR2 sequences are KGHSH and LQKENI. Between the trimmed V and J ends, which lost 2 bases and 1 base, there was a span of 17 bases. The complete variable domain, with remaining parts taken from reference TRBV18 and TRBJ1-1, reads NAGVMQNPRHLVRRRGQEARLRCSPMKGHSHVYWYRQLPEEGLKFMVYLQKENIIDESGMPKERFSAEFPKEGPSILRIQQVVRGDSAAYFCASSPGLSAGKNTEAFFGQGTRLTVV.

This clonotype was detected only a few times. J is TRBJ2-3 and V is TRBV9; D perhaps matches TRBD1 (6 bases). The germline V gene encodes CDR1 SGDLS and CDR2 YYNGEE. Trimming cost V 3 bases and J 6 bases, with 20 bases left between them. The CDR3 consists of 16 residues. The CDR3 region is CASSAIPQGFGDTQYF. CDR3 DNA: TGTGCCAGCAGCGCCATACCACAGGGATTCGGGGATACGCAGTATTTT.

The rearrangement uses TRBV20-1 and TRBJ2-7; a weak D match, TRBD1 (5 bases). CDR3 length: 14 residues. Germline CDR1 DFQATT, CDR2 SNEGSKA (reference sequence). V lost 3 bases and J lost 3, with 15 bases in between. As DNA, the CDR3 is TGCAGTGCTAGGCCGGACACTTCGGACTACGAGCAGTACTTC. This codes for CSARPDTSDYEQYF.

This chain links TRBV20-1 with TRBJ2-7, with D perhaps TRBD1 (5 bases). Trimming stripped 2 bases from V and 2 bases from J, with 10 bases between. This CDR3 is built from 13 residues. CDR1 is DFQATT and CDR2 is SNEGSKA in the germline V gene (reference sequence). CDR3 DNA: TGCAGTGCTAGACCCAGGGCAACCTACGAGCAGTACTTC. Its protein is CSARPRATYEQYF.

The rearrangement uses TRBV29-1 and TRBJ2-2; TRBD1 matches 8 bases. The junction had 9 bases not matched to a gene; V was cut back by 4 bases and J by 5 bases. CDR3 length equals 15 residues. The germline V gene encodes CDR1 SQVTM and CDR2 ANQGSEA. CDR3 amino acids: CSVVERQGATGELFF. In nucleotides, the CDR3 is TGCAGCGTTGTCGAGAGGCAGGGGGCTACCGGGGAGCTGTTTTTT.